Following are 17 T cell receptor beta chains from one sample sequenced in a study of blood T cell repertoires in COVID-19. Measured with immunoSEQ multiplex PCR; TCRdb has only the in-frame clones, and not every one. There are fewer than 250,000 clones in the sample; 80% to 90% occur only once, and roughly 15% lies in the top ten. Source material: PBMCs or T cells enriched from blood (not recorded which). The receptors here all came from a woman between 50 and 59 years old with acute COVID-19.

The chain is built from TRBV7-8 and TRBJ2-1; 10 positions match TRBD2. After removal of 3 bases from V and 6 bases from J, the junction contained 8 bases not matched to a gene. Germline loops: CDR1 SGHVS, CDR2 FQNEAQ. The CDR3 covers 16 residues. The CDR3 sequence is CASSFSGLAAVNEQFF. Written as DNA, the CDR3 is TGTGCCAGCAGCTTTTCTGGACTAGCGGCAGTCAATGAGCAGTTCTTC.

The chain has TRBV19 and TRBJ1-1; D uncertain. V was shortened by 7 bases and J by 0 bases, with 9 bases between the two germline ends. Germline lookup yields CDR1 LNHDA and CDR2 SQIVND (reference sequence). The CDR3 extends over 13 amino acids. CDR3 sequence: CASTLHMNTEAFF. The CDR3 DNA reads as TGTGCCAGTACCCTCCACATGAACACTGAAGCTTTCTTT.

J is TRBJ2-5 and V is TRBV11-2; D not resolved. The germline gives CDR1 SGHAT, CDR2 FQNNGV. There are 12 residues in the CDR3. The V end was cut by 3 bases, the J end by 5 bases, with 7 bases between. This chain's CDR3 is CASSFNAETQYF. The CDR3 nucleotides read TGTGCCAGCAGCTTCAACGCGGAGACCCAGTACTTC. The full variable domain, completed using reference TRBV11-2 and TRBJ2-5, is EAGVAQSPRYKIIEKRQSVAFWCNPISGHATLYWYQQILGQGPKLLIQFQNNGVVDDSQLPKDRFSAERLKGVDSTLKIQPAKLEDSAVYLCASSFNAETQYFGPGTRLLVL.

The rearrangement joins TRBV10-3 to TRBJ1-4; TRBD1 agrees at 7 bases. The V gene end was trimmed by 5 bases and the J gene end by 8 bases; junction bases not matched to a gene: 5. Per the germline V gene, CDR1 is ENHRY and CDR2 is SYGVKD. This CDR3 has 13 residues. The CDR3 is CAISSGGGEKLFF. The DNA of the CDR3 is TGTGCCATCAGTTCAGGGGGTGGAGAAAAACTGTTTTTT.

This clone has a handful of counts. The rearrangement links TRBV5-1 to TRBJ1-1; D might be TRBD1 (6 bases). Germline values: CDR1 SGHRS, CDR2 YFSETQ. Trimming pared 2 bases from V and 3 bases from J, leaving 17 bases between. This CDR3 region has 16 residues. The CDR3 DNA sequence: TGCGCCAGCAGCTTTACTGGGGGCGCCGGGGACACTGAAGCTTTCTTT. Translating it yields CASSFTGGAGDTEAFF.

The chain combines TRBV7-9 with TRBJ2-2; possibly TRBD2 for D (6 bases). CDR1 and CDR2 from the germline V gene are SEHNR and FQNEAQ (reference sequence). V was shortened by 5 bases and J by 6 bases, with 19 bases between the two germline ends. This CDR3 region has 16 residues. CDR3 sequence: CASSQQLRGSSGELFF. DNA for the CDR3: TGTGCCAGCAGCCAACAATTACGGGGGTCCTCCGGGGAGCTGTTTTTT.

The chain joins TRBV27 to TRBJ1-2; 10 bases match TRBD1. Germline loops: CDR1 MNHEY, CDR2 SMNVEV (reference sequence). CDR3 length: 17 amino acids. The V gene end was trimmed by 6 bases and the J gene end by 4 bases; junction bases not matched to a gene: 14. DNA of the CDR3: TGTGCCAGCAGGACCAGCGAAGGGACAGGGGATACCTATGGCTACACCTTC. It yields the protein CASRTSEGTGDTYGYTF.

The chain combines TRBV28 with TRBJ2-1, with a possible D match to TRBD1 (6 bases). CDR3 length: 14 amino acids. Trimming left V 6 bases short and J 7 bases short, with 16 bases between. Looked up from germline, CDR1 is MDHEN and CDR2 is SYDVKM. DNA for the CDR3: TGTGCCAGCAGGGATACAGGGAACCTAAATGAGCAGTTCTTC. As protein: CASRDTGNLNEQFF.

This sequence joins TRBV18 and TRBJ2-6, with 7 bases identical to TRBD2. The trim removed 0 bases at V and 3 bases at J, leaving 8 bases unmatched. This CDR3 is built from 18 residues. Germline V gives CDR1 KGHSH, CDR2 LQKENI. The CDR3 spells CASSPPTHSGRGANVLTF. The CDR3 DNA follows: TGTGCCAGCTCACCACCGACCCATAGCGGGCGTGGGGCCAACGTCCTGACTTTC.

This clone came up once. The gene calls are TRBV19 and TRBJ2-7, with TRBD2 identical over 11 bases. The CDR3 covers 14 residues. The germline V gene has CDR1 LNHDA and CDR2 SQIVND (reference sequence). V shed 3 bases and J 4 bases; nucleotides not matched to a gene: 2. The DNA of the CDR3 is TGTGCCAGTAGTATTACTAGCGGGGGTTACGAGCAGTACTTC. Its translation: CASSITSGGYEQYF.

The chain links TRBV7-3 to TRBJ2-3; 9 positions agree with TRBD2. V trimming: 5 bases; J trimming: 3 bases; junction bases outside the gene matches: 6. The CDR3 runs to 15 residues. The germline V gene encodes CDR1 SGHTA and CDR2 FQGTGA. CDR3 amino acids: CASSVAGVATDTQYF. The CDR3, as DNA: TGTGCCAGCAGCGTAGCGGGAGTCGCAACAGATACGCAGTATTTT.

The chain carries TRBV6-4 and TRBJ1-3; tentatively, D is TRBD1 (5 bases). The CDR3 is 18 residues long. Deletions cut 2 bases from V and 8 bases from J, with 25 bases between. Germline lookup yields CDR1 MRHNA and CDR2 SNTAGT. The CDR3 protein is CASSDPTEEPGLIDTIYF. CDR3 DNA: TGTGCCAGCAGTGACCCGACAGAGGAACCAGGGCTCATCGACACCATATATTTT.

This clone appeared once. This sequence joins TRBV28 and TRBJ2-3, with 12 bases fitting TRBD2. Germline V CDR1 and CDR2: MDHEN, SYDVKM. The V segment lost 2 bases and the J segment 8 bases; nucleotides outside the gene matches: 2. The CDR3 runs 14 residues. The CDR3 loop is CASSLMTSGSTQYF. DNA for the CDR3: TGTGCCAGCAGTTTAATGACTAGCGGGAGTACGCAGTATTTT.

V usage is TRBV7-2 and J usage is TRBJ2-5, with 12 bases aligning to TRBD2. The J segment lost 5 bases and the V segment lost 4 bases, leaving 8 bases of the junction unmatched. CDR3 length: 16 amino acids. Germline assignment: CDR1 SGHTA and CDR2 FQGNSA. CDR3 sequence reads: CASSYQGLAGKETQYF. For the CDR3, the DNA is TGTGCCAGCAGCTACCAGGGACTAGCGGGCAAGGAGACCCAGTACTTC.

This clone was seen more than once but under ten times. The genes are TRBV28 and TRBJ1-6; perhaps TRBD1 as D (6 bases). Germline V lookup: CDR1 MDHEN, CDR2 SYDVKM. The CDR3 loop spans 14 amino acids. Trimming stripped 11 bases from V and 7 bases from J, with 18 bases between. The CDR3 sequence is CAAGAPNINSPLHF. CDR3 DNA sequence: TGTGCCGCGGGGGCACCCAATATCAATTCACCCCTCCACTTT.

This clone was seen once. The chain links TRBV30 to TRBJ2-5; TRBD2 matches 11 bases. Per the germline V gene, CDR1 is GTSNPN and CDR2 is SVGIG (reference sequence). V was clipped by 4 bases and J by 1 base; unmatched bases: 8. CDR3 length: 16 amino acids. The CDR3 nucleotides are TGTGCCTGGAAACGGCCGGGACTAGCGGTCCAAGAGACCCAGTACTTC. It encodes CAWKRPGLAVQETQYF.

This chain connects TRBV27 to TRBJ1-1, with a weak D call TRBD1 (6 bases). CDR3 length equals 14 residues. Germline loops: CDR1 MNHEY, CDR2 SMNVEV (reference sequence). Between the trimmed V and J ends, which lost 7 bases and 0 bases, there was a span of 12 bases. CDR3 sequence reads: CASKGDTMNTEAFF. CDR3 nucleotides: TGTGCCAGCAAAGGGGACACCATGAACACTGAAGCTTTCTTT.